Sequencing of this T cell receptor (beta chain) was carried out in a study of cytomegalovirus exposure and HLA in healthy donors. PCR involved 60 Vbeta and 13 Jbeta primers. The repertoire was sequenced with immunoSEQ multiplex PCR; TCRdb's copy has only in-frame clones and lacks some. Found here are roughly 150,000 clones, about 80% of them singletons; the top ten hold about 0.62%. Regarding the study as a whole: TCR sequences were mostly rare, though some public TCRs occurred in many donors. Common viral pathogens seemed, in a later analysis, to connect with several of the most significant clusters. Presence/absence analyses rested on an assumption that sequencing depth was roughly uniform across donors.

This CDR3 has 15 amino acids. The germline gives CDR1 MNHEY, CDR2 SMNVEV (reference sequence). The ends were cut back, 1 base at V and 4 bases at J, with 11 bases in the middle. A remark on this clone: Antigen specificity is unknown.

The clonotype was recovered from a male donor in good health and CMV-seronegative. The chain is built from TRBV27 and TRBJ2-1; a weak D match, TRBD1 (5 bases). Material for sequencing was PBMCs. The CDR3 spells CASSLFGQGYNEQFF. In DNA form, the CDR3 reads TGTGCCAGCAGTTTATTTGGACAAGGATACAATGAGCAGTTCTTC.